This TCR beta chain was retrieved from a study of T cell responses to AZD1222 COVID-19 vaccine. The table came from immunoSEQ multiplex PCR; TCRdb's copy has only in-frame clones and leaves some out. The profile shows over 150,000 clones, 85% to 95% of them singletons. The V gene lost 7 bases and the J gene lost 6 bases, with 3 bases spanning the gap. The CDR3 covers 9 residues. Germline V gene sequence: CDR1 WNHNN, CDR2 SYGVQD (reference sequence). V gene TRBV10-1 combines with J gene TRBJ1-2; D gene ambiguous. Specimen: peripheral blood, collected on day 0 of AZD1222 vaccination. The TCR comes from an adult in good health. In DNA, the CDR3 is TGCGCCAGCAACGATGGCTACACCTTC. Its protein is CASNDGYTF.